This TCR beta chain came from a study of radiotherapy plus CTLA-4 blockade in lung cancer. Profiling relied on immunoSEQ multiplex PCR, and the TCRdb table lists in-frame clones only, not all of them. The sample lists 70,000 to 90,000 clones; under 85% were seen once. V was pared by 6 bases and J by 6 bases, with 13 bases of the junction left unmatched. The CDR3 runs to 16 residues. Germline V gives CDR1 SGHNT, CDR2 YYREEE (reference sequence). The sample was peripheral blood, taken from a patient treated with radiotherapy plus ipilimumab. This sequence was found in a human donor with non-small cell lung cancer who had stable disease on radiotherapy plus ipilimumab. V usage is TRBV5-4 and J usage is TRBJ2-1, with 9 bases that match TRBD2. The CDR3 spells CASTTGGLARRNEQFF. The DNA of the CDR3 is TGTGCCAGCACCACGGGGGGACTAGCCCGCCGCAATGAGCAGTTCTTC. Drawing the rest from reference TRBV5-4 and TRBJ2-1, the complete variable domain is ETGVTQSPTHLIKTRGQQVTLRCSSQSGHNTVSWYQQALGQGPQFIFQYYREEENGRGNFPPRFSGLQFPNYSSELNVNALELDDSALYLCASTTGGLARRNEQFFGPGTRLTVL.